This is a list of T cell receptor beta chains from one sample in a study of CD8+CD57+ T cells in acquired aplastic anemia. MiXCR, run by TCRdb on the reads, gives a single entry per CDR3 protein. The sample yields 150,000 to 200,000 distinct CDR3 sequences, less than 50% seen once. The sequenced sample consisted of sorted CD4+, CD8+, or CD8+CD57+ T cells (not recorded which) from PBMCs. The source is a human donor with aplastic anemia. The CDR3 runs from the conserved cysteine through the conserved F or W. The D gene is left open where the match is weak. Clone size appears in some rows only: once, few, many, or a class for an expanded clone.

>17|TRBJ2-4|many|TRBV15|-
TGTGCCACCAGAAACCTGACAGGCGGACTAGCCAAAAACATTCAGTACTTC
CATRNLTGGLAKNIQYF
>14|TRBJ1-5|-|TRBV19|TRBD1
TGTGCCAGTAGTAAGACAGGGGGGAATCAGCCCCAGCATTTT
CASSKTGGNQPQHF
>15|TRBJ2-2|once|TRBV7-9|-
TGTGCCAGCAGCAGACTCAACCCAGGGGCCGGGGAGCTGTTTTTT
CASSRLNPGAGELFF
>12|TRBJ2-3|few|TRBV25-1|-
TGTGCCAGCAGTGAAGTCACAGATACGCAGTATTTT
CASSEVTDTQYF
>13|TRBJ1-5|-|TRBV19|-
TGTGCCAGTAGTATACAGGGAGGCCAGCCCCAGCATTTT
CASSIQGGQPQHF
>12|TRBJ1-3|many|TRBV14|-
TGTGCCAGCAGCCAGGCGGGAAACACCATATATTTT
CASSQAGNTIYF
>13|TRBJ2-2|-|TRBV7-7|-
TGTGCCAGCGCTTGGGGGGGCACCGGGGAGCTGTCTTTT
CASAWGGTGELSF
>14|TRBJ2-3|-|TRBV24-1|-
TGTGCCACCAGTGATTTGGGCGTTTACGATACGCAGTATTTT
CATSDLGVYDTQYF
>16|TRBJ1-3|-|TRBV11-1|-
TGTGCCAGCAGCTTAAAATACAGGGAGTCCGGAAACACCGTATATTTT
CASSLKYRESGNTVYF
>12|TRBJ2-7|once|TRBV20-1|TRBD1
TGCAGTGCCGGACAGGCCACCTACGAGCAGTACTTC
CSAGQATYEQYF
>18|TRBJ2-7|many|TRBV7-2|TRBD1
TGTGCCAGCAGCTTAGCCCGCGTCGGCAGGGGGCCAACCTACGAGCAGTACTTC
CASSLARVGRGPTYEQYF
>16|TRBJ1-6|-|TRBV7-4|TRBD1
TGTGCCAGCAGCTTGGGACAGGCGATGCATAATTCACCCCTCCACTTT
CASSLGQAMHNSPLHF
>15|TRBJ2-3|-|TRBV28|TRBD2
TGTGCCAGCAGTGCCTCCGGGACTAGCGGAGATACGCAGTATTTT
CASSASGTSGDTQYF
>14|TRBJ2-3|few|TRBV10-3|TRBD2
TGTGCCATCAGTGAGACTAGCGGGACAGATACGCAGTATTTT
CAISETSGTDTQYF